This TCR beta chain was captured in a study of shared clonotypes between healthy human individuals. Only in-frame clones appear in the TCRdb table, and some are missing; sequencing was by immunoSEQ multiplex PCR. The table shows about 2.1 million clones, with about 92% occurring only once. Per the germline V gene, CDR1 is SGHTA and CDR2 is FQGTGA. There are 15 residues in the CDR3. Trimming took off 10 bases at V and 4 bases at J, with 20 bases between the two ends. CD8 cells regarded as naive lacked CD45RO, were positively chosen for CCR7, and omitted terminally differentiated effector memory CD45RA+ cells.

The sample comprised naive CD8+ T cells from PBMCs. The sequence came from a man aged 18 to 35 in good health. Some clones in this sample may be carry-over from other donors' samples. The rearrangement uses TRBV7-3 and TRBJ2-1; D not resolved. The chain's CDR3 is CATARVAEPYNEQFF. CDR3 bases: TGTGCCACCGCACGGGTTGCGGAACCATACAATGAGCAGTTCTTC. The whole variable domain, filled in from reference TRBV7-3 and TRBJ2-1, reads GAGVSQTPSNKVTEKGKYVELRCDPISGHTALYWYRQSLGQGPEFLIYFQGTGAADDSGLPNDRFFAVRPEGSVSTLKIQRTERGDSAVYLCATARVAEPYNEQFFGPGTRLTVL.